This passage covers 23 T cell receptor beta chains from one sample sequenced in a study of glioma-infiltrating T cells. TCR alpha and beta CDR3 regions were amplified from RNA using iRepertoire nested multiplex PCR. TCRdb independently ran MiXCR on the multiplex PCR reads; one entry per CDR3 protein. The profile shows some 120,000 distinct CDR3 sequences, 23% of them singletons. Sequencing was carried out using glioma tissue, nonneoplastic brain tissue, or PBMCs (not recorded which). These TCRs come from a human donor with low-grade glioma or glioblastoma, undergoing nonglioma brain surgery, or in good health (not recorded which).

The sample holds many counts of this clonotype. This sequence joins TRBV7-9 and TRBJ1-2; D remains ambiguous. The CDR3 totals 14 residues. The germline gives CDR1 SEHNR, CDR2 FQNEAQ (reference sequence). Trimming shortened V by 0 bases and J by 0 bases, and 5 bases separated the two germline ends. This CDR3 is CASSLAQANYGYTF. In nucleotides, the CDR3 is TGTGCCAGCAGCTTAGCACAAGCTAACTATGGCTACACCTTC.

This clonotype was counted ten times or more. The chain links TRBV25-1 to TRBJ2-7; D is perhaps TRBD2 (5 bases). This CDR3 contains 15 residues. CDR1 and CDR2 from the germline V gene are MGHDK and SYGVNS. V was pared by 7 bases and J by 6 bases, with 22 bases between. Here the CDR3 reads CASTPTHGGWGEQYF. The CDR3 region has the DNA TGTGCCAGCACCCCAACGCACGGCGGGTGGGGCGAGCAGTACTTC.

CDR3 region: CASSSPARGRNTEAFF. The DNA of the CDR3 is TGTGCCAGCAGCTCACCGGCCCGGGGGCGAAACACTGAAGCTTTCTTT. The rearrangement uses TRBV5-4 and TRBJ1-1, with D perhaps matching TRBD1 (6 bases). This CDR3 has 16 amino acids. Germline CDR1 reads SGHNT; CDR2 reads YYREEE (reference sequence). V gave up 3 bases and J gave up 2 bases, with 17 bases separating them.

In its sample, this clonotype was seen many times. J is TRBJ2-1 and V is TRBV6-6; 9 bases line up with TRBD2. Germline lookup yields CDR1 MNHNY and CDR2 SVGAGI (reference sequence). The CDR3 has 15 amino acids. The V and J ends lost 0 bases and 7 bases, in that order; junction bases with no gene match: 4. CDR3 nucleotide sequence: TGTGCCAGCAGTTACTCAAGCGGGAGGACGAATGAGCAGTTCTTC. It is translated as CASSYSSGRTNEQFF.

Note on this clonotype: One end of the junction varies from germline; a read error may be responsible. The CDR3 here is CASSGGQIDYGYTF. The CDR3 bases are TGCGCCAGCAGTGGAGGACAGATCGACTATGGCTACACCTTC. The chain employs TRBV6-5 and TRBJ1-2, with D maybe TRBD1 (6 bases). The length of the CDR3 is 14 residues. Germline-derived CDR1 and CDR2 are MNHEY and SVGAGI.

The chain uses TRBV10-3 and TRBJ2-3; the match to TRBD2 covers 10 bases. The V segment lost 7 bases and the J segment 3 bases; nucleotides outside the gene matches: 4. The CDR3 covers 14 residues. The germline V gene encodes CDR1 ENHRY and CDR2 SYGVKD. For the CDR3, the DNA is TGTGCCATCAAACCGGGACTAGCGACAGATACGCAGTATTTT. Its translation is CAIKPGLATDTQYF.

This clonotype was observed many times. V is TRBV30 and J is TRBJ2-1; 8 bases map to TRBD2. The CDR3 runs to 16 residues. The J segment lost 5 bases and the V segment lost 4 bases, leaving 13 bases of the junction unmatched. Per the germline V gene, CDR1 is GTSNPN and CDR2 is SVGIG (reference sequence). The CDR3 DNA sequence: TGTGCCTGGAACACGGGGGGGACCCAGTCACACAATGAGCAGTTCTTC. Its translation: CAWNTGGTQSHNEQFF.

This clonotype was counted at least ten times. The rearrangement joins TRBV6-1 to TRBJ2-1; 9 bases map to TRBD2. Losses at the gene ends were 6 bases for V and 8 bases for J; bases not matched to a gene: 8. The CDR3 sequence is 14 residues long. The germline V gene has CDR1 MNHNS and CDR2 SASEGT. The CDR3 region has the DNA TGTGCCAGCAGCTCTTTGCGGGAGGGCGATGAGCAGTTCTTC. Residues: CASSSLREGDEQFF.

Concerning this clonotype itself: A much larger clone lies a single base off, so this may be a read error. V is TRBV6-5 and J is TRBJ2-3, with 13 nucleotides matching TRBD2. This CDR3 region has 16 residues. Germline V lookup: CDR1 MNHEY, CDR2 SVGAGI. Losses at the gene ends were 6 bases for V and 4 bases for J; bases not matched to a gene: 7. This CDR3 reads CASSSGLAGVADTQYF. In DNA, the CDR3 is TGTGCCAGCAGCTCTGGACTAGCGGGAGTCGCAGATACGCAGTATTTT.

The sample holds many counts of this clonotype. The rearrangement links TRBV11-1 to TRBJ1-1, with 9 bases aligning to TRBD1. CDR3 length equals 14 residues. Trimming cost V 4 bases and J 6 bases; bases outside gene matches: 6. The germline V gene encodes CDR1 SGHAT and CDR2 FQDESV (reference sequence). The CDR3 sequence: CASSYTGGSPEAFF. Written as DNA, the CDR3 is TGTGCCAGCAGCTACACAGGGGGCTCCCCTGAAGCTTTCTTT.

This clonotype has ten or more counts. The V call is TRBV6-2 or TRBV6-3, the J call TRBJ1-1; 10 bases are a match to TRBD1. The CDR3 extends over 16 amino acids. CDR1 and CDR2 (germline): MNHEY, SVGEGT. V gave up 2 bases and J gave up 1 base; unmatched junction bases: 4. CDR3 sequence: CASSYDRGLRNTEAFF. CDR3 nucleotide sequence: TGTGCCAGCAGTTACGACAGGGGGCTAAGGAACACTGAAGCTTTCTTT.

This clonotype was observed at least ten times. This chain connects TRBV6-6 to TRBJ1-2; the D is unclear. Germline CDR1 MNHNY, CDR2 SVGAGI (reference sequence). V dropped 2 bases and J dropped 6 bases, with 10 bases sitting between them. The CDR3 is 13 amino acids. CDR3 loop: CASSYLNSHGYTF. Here the CDR3 DNA reads TGTGCCAGCAGTTACCTTAACAGCCATGGCTACACCTTC.

This clonotype has at least ten counts. CDR3 coding DNA: TGTGCCAGCAGCCAAGATTGGGCCTTGGTAGTTCAATCTGGGGCCAACGTCCTGACTTTC. This encodes CASSQDWALVVQSGANVLTF. This chain connects TRBV3-1 to TRBJ2-6; D not certain. V lost 0 bases and J lost 1, with 19 bases in between. This CDR3 is built from 20 residues. Germline V CDR1 and CDR2: LGHDT, YNNKEL (reference sequence). Based on the CDR3 plus reference TRBV3-1 and TRBJ2-6, the full variable domain is DTAVSQTPKYLVTQMGNDKSIKCEQNLGHDTMYWYKQDSKKFLKIMFSYNNKELIINETVPNRFSPKSPDKAHLNLHINSLELGDSAVYFCASSQDWALVVQSGANVLTFGAGSRLTVL.

Notes on this clonotype: A single base separates this from a much larger clone, so it may be a read error. The chain employs TRBV10-3 and TRBJ1-2, with 7 bases aligning to TRBD1. The V and J ends lost 2 bases and 7 bases, in that order; junction bases with no gene match: 7. The CDR3 runs to 14 residues. Germline CDR1 ENHRY, CDR2 SYGVKD. The CDR3 protein is CAISEVGQICGYTF. CDR3 nucleotide sequence: TGTGCCATCAGTGAGGTGGGACAGATCTGTGGCTACACCTTC.

At least ten counts were recorded for this clonotype. CDR3 residues: CASRRSSQETQYF. The CDR3 coding sequence is TGTGCCAGCAGAAGGTCATCTCAAGAGACCCAGTACTTC. The chain couples TRBV28 to TRBJ2-5; D gene uncertain. Germline CDR1 reads MDHEN; CDR2 reads SYDVKM. The V gene lost 6 bases and the J gene lost 2 bases, with 10 bases spanning the gap. The CDR3 has 13 residues.

In regard to this clonotype: A much larger clone lies one base from this, so it may be a read error. This rearrangement joins TRBV7-9 to TRBJ2-7; D unclear. The CDR3 is made up of 13 amino acids. Germline V gene data show CDR1 as SEHNR and CDR2 as FQNEAQ (reference sequence). V was pared by 5 bases and J by 0 bases, with 8 bases between. CDR3 protein: CASSPRPSYEQYF. The DNA of the CDR3 is TGTGCCAGCAGCCCCCGCCCCTCCTACGAGCAGTACTTC.

This clonotype was seen once. This may be a read error, as it is one base from a much larger clone. The rearrangement joins TRBV5-1 to TRBJ1-6, with D tentatively TRBD1 (5 bases). Germline V CDR1 and CDR2: SGHRS, YFSETQ. V was clipped by 4 bases and J by 5 bases, with 7 bases between them. This CDR3 comprises 13 residues. CDR3 region: CASSLTDNSPLHF. CDR3 DNA sequence: TGCGCCAGCAGCCTGACAGATAATTCACCCCTCCACTTT. The entire variable domain, with the rest obtained from reference TRBV5-1 and TRBJ1-6, is as follows: KAGVTQTPRYLIKTRGQQVTLSCSPISGHRSVSWYQQTPGQGLQFLFEYFSETQRNKGNFPGRFSGRQFSNSRSEMNVSTLELGDSALYLCASSLTDNSPLHFGNGTRLTVT.

A note on this clonotype: One base away lies a much larger clone, so this may be a sequencing read error. V usage is TRBV7-2 and J usage is TRBJ2-5; no reliable D call. From germline, CDR1 is SGHTA and CDR2 FQGNSA. This CDR3 is built from 11 residues. In DNA, the CDR3 is TGTGCCAGCAGCGTTACGGAGAGCCAGTACTTC. Amino acid sequence: CASSVTESQYF.

The V call is TRBV11-2, the J call TRBJ2-7; D is undetermined. CDR3 length: 14 residues. Trimming removed 8 bases at V and 7 bases at J, with 21 bases between. The germline V gene encodes CDR1 SGHAT and CDR2 FQNNGV. The CDR3 reads CASRLMAQLREQYF. The CDR3 region has the DNA TGTGCCAGCCGCCTCATGGCCCAGCTTCGGGAGCAGTACTTC.

This clonotype was counted ten times or more. The chain joins TRBV27 to TRBJ1-2; 9 bases match TRBD1. Germline CDR1 reads MNHEY; CDR2 reads SMNVEV (reference sequence). With V trimmed by 2 bases and J by 5 bases, 3 bases remained unmatched. This CDR3 has 14 residues. The CDR3 loop reads CASSLLDRGYGYTF. DNA for the CDR3: TGTGCCAGCAGTTTACTCGACAGGGGGTATGGCTACACCTTC.

This clonotype was observed many times. The CDR3 is CASSLGGNSGNTIYF. The CDR3 DNA reads TGTGCCAGCAGTTTGGGGGGGAACTCTGGAAACACCATATATTTT. The V and J genes are TRBV28 and TRBJ1-3, with D tentatively TRBD1 (5 bases). CDR1 is MDHEN and CDR2 is SYDVKM in the germline V gene. The CDR3 spans 15 residues. V lost 3 bases and J lost 0, with 9 bases in between.

This clonotype was seen many times. V and J are TRBV6-6 and TRBJ2-4; D unclear. Trimming cost V 2 bases and J 0 bases, with 11 bases left between them. The germline V gene has CDR1 MNHNY and CDR2 SVGAGI (reference sequence). CDR3 length: 16 residues. CDR3 amino acids: CASSYVGLGAKNIQYF. For the CDR3, the DNA is TGTGCCAGCAGTTACGTCGGGCTGGGAGCCAAAAACATTCAGTACTTC.

This clonotype occurred many times. The rearrangement joins TRBV4-2 to TRBJ2-1; TRBD1 might be the D (6 bases). Trimming shortened V by 1 base and J by 8 bases, and 12 bases separated the two germline ends. Germline V lookup: CDR1 LGHNA, CDR2 YNFKEQ. This CDR3 has 14 residues. The CDR3 DNA reads as TGTGCCAGCAGCCAAGGTAGACCAGGGGATGAGCAGTTCTTC. Translated, it gives CASSQGRPGDEQFF.